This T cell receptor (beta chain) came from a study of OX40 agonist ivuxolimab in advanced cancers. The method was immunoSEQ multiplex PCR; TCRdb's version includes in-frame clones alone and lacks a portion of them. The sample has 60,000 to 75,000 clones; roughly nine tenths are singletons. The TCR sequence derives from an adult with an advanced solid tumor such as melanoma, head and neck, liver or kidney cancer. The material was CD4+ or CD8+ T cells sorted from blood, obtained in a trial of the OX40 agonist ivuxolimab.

CDR3 nucleotides: TGTGCCAGCAGTGAATCGGGGCTGCATCCTGAAGCTTTCTTT. Its protein is CASSESGLHPEAFF. This chain links TRBV2 with TRBJ1-1; maybe TRBD1 (5 bases). Germline CDR1 reads SNHLY; CDR2 reads FYNNEI. V shed 2 bases and J shed 6 bases, with 13 bases lying between them. This CDR3 has 14 amino acids.